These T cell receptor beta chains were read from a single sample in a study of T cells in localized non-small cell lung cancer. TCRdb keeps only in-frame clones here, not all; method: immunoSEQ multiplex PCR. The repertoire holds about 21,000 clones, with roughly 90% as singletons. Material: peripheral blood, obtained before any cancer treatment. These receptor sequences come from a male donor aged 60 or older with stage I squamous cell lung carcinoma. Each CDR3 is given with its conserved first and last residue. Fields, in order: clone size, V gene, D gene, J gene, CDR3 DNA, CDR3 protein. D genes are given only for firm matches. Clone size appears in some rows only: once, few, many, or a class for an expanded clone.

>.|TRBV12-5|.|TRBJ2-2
TGTGCTAGTGGTTTGGTACGGACGGGTACGAACACCGGGGAGCTGTTTTTT
CASGLVRTGTNTGELFF
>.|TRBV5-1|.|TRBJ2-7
TGCGCCAGCAGCTCGATCGACCGGAACGACTACGAGCAGTACTTC
CASSSIDRNDYEQYF
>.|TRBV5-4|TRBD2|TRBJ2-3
TGTGCCAGCAGCTTGGGCGGGGGTAGCACAGATACGCAGTATTTT
CASSLGGGSTDTQYF
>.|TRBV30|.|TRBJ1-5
TGTGCCTGGAGTAGCTCAGGCGGACAGCCCCAGCATTTT
CAWSSSGGQPQHF
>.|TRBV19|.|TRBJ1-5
TGTGCCAGTAGTATTTATGGCAATCAGCCCCAGCATTTT
CASSIYGNQPQHF
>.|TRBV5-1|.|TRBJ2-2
TGCGCCAGCAGAATTAGGATCACCGGGGAGCTGTTTTTT
CASRIRITGELFF
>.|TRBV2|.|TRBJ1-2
TGTGCCAGCAGATCACGTTCCCAGGGAAACTATGGCTACACCTTC
CASRSRSQGNYGYTF
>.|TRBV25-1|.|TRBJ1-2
TGTGCCAGCAGTGAGGGGGGAAACTATGGCTACACCTTC
CASSEGGNYGYTF
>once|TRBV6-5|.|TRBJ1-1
TGTGCCAGCAGTTACTCGGGACCCGGGGGGAACACTGAAGCTTTCTTT
CASSYSGPGGNTEAFF
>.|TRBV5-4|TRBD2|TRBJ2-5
TGTGCCAGCAGTTCTATGACTAGCGGGGACGGGACCCAGTACTTC
CASSSMTSGDGTQYF
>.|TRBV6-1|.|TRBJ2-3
TGTGCCAGCTCAGGGAGCGCAGATACGCAGTATTTT
CASSGSADTQYF
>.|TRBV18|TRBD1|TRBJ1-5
TGTGCCAGCTCACTCGGACAGGGGAGCAATCAGCCCCAGCATTTT
CASSLGQGSNQPQHF
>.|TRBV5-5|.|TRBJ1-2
TGTGCCAGCAGCTTGGGGGACTATGGCTACACCTTC
CASSLGDYGYTF
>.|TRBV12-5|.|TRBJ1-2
TGTGCTAGTGGTTTGGCCCACAGGGCTAACTATGGCTACACCTTC
CASGLAHRANYGYTF
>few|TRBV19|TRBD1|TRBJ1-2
TGTGCCAGTAGTCCGGACAGGGGGCTGCATGGCTACACCTTC
CASSPDRGLHGYTF
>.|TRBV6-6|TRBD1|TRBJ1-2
TGTGCCAGCAATCCCACAGGGGGCAGTGGCTACACCTTC
CASNPTGGSGYTF
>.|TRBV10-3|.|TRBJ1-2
TGTGCCATCCGGACGGCGGGGGTTTATGGCTACACCTTC
CAIRTAGVYGYTF